The TCR beta chain described here comes from a study of T cell responses to AZD1222 COVID-19 vaccine. Germline V CDR1 and CDR2: MNHEY, SVGAGI. With 6 bases removed from V and 5 bases from J, the gap between germline ends came to 14 bases. This CDR3 comprises 13 residues. Analysis merged second doses at about 4 or about 12 weeks. Clones were sequenced by immunoSEQ multiplex PCR, and TCRdb holds only the in-frame ones, with some missing. The sample carries more than 150,000 clones, over 90% recorded once. Sample: peripheral blood, taken 28 days after the second AZD1222 dose. The receptor was derived from an adult who received the AZD1222 COVID-19 vaccine. The chain recombines TRBV6-5 with TRBJ2-7; unclear D gene. Here the CDR3 reads CASSQRNSHEQYF. CDR3 in DNA: TGTGCCAGCAGCCAAAGGAACAGCCACGAGCAGTACTTC.